This T cell receptor (beta chain) is from a study of cytomegalovirus exposure and HLA in healthy donors. Study-wide background: One earlier analysis, a look at about 179 million T cells, found roughly 120 million unique TCR beta sequences.

This clone was recorded once. Antigen unknown. Study-wide points: Cytomegalovirus-associated TCR beta chains were listed, numbering 150 to 200.

PCR involved 60 Vbeta and 13 Jbeta primers. Data came from immunoSEQ multiplex PCR; TCRdb stores just in-frame clones and leaves some out. The table includes about 200,000 clones, roughly four fifths detected once. Healthy bone marrow donors made up the donors. The germline V gene has CDR1 WSHSY and CDR2 SAAADI. V lost 0 bases to trimming and J lost 4 bases; unmatched junction nucleotides: 10. The CDR3 totals 18 residues. The TCR comes from a man aged 25-45 years in good health and CMV-seronegative. Sequenced input: PBMCs. This chain joins TRBV10-2 and TRBJ2-1, with 9 bases matching TRBD2. CDR3 amino acids: CASSESLLAGASYNEQFF. DNA of the CDR3: TGCGCCAGCAGTGAGTCACTTTTAGCGGGAGCAAGTTACAATGAGCAGTTCTTC.